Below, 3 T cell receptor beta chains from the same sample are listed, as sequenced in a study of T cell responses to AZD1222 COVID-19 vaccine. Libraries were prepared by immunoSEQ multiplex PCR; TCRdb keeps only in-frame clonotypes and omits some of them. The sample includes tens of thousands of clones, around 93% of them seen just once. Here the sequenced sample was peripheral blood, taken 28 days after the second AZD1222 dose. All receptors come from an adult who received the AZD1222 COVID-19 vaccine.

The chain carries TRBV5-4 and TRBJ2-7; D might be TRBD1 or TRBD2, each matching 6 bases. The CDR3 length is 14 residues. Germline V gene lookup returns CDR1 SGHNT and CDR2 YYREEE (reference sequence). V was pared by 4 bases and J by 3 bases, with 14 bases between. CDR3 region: CASSSGGGNYEQYF. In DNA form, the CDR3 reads TGTGCCAGCAGCAGCGGAGGGGGTAACTACGAGCAGTACTTC.

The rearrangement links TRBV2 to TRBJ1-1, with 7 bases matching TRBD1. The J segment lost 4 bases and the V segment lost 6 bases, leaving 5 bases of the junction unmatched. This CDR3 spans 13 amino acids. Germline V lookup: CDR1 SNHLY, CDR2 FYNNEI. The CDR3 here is CASSGTEGTEAFF. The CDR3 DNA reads TGTGCCAGCAGCGGGACAGAGGGCACTGAAGCTTTCTTT.

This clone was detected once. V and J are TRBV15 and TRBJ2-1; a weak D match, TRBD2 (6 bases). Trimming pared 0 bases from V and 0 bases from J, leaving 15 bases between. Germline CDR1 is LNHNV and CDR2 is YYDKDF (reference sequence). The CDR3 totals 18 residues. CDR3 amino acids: CATSREIAEWASYNEQFF. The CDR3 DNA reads TGTGCCACCAGCAGAGAAATAGCGGAGTGGGCCTCCTACAATGAGCAGTTCTTC.